The rows below give T cell receptor beta chains drawn from one sample of a study of T-cell memory formation after mild COVID-19. TCRdb processed the 5' RACE reads anew with MiXCR; each CDR3 protein has one entry. Of about 260,000 distinct CDR3 sequences detected, approximately 8% appear once; the ten largest clones hold less than 25%. The sample comprised PBMCs or a T cell subset sorted from them (not recorded which). All receptors derive from a man between 18 and 35 years old who had mild COVID-19 (a few samples of this study predate the infection). Cell type and time point are not known. Each CDR3 is given with its conserved first and last residue. Fields, in order: clone size, J gene, V gene, D gene, CDR3 protein, CDR3 DNA. A D gene is named only where the DNA matches it firmly. The size field is filled for only some rows; it gives once, few, many or a size class.

>NA|TRBJ2-3|TRBV25-1|TRBD2
CASSDHKRGWMDTQYF
TGTGCCAGCAGTGACCATAAGCGGGGGTGGATGGATACGCAGTATTTT
>few|TRBJ1-1|TRBV5-1|NA
CASSSNAGGNTEAFF
TGCGCCAGCAGCTCGAATGCAGGTGGAAACACTGAAGCTTTCTTT
>few|TRBJ2-5|TRBV15|NA
CATSTASWGAQETQYF
TGTGCCACCAGCACCGCCTCGTGGGGGGCTCAAGAGACCCAGTACTTC
>NA|TRBJ1-5|TRBV6-2/TRBV6-3|NA
CASSYDWAGQRPSNQPQHF
TGTGCCAGCAGTTACGATTGGGCGGGGCAGAGACCTAGCAATCAGCCCCAGCATTTT
>few|TRBJ1-2|TRBV6-5|TRBD1
CASSLRSQGANYGYTF
TGTGCCAGCAGTTTGAGATCACAGGGGGCAAACTATGGCTACACCTTC
>NA|TRBJ2-7|TRBV12-3/TRBV12-4|TRBD1
CASSLYRGQGSEQYF
TGTGCCAGCAGTTTATACAGGGGGCAGGGGTCCGAGCAGTACTTC
>NA|TRBJ2-5|TRBV19|NA
CASGLSGETQYF
TGTGCCAGCGGACTAAGCGGGGAGACCCAGTACTTC
>NA|TRBJ1-1|TRBV12-5|NA
CASGFPQIEAFF
TGTGCTAGTGGTTTCCCTCAGATAGAAGCTTTCTTT
>few|TRBJ2-2|TRBV27|NA
CASSSYSGTLTGELFF
TGTGCCAGCAGTTCATATTCCGGGACCCTCACCGGGGAGCTGTTTTTT
>NA|TRBJ1-5|TRBV7-2|NA
CASSQSREQPQHF
TGTGCCAGCAGCCAGAGCCGGGAACAGCCCCAGCATTTT
>few|TRBJ1-2|TRBV4-3|NA
CASTQGGGGGGYTF
TGCGCCAGCACCCAGGGAGGGGGAGGAGGTGGCTACACCTTC
>NA|TRBJ2-5|TRBV5-1|NA
CASSLHGAGETQYF
TGCGCCAGCAGCTTGCACGGGGCTGGGGAGACCCAGTACTTC
>few|TRBJ1-1|TRBV7-9|NA
CASSPWNTEAFF
TGTGCCAGCAGCCCATGGAACACTGAAGCTTTCTTT
>NA|TRBJ1-6|TRBV4-1|NA
CASSQVFAGRVSPLHF
TGCGCCAGCAGCCAAGTATTCGCGGGCAGGGTATCACCCCTCCACTTT
>few|TRBJ1-6|TRBV18|TRBD1
CASSPGQGGSPLHF
TGTGCCAGCTCACCAGGACAGGGAGGATCACCCCTCCACTTT
>NA|TRBJ1-6|TRBV5-1|TRBD1
CASSEDRLSSYNSPLHF
TGCGCCAGCAGCGAGGACAGGTTGAGCTCCTATAATTCACCCCTCCACTTT
>many|TRBJ2-3|TRBV7-8|TRBD2
CASSPGTSDHTQYF
TGTGCCAGCAGCCCCGGGACTAGCGATCATACGCAGTATTTT
>NA|TRBJ2-3|TRBV5-1|TRBD1
CASSSQGAGADTQYF
TGCGCCAGCAGCTCCCAGGGGGCCGGCGCAGATACGCAGTATTTT
>few|TRBJ2-3|TRBV20-1|TRBD2
CSARDWRLATDTQYF
TGCAGTGCTAGAGATTGGCGACTAGCGACAGATACGCAGTATTTT
>few|TRBJ1-2|TRBV12-3/TRBV12-4|NA
CASSEGNYGYTF
TGTGCCAGCAGTGAAGGAAATTATGGCTACACCTTC
>few|TRBJ2-5|TRBV20-1|NA
CSARDEYGGGWETQYF
TGCAGTGCTAGAGACGAATATGGCGGGGGCTGGGAGACCCAGTACTTC
>NA|TRBJ1-1|TRBV6-2/TRBV6-3|NA
CASSHSSETEAFF
TGTGCCAGCAGCCACTCGTCGGAGACTGAAGCTTTCTTT
>few|TRBJ2-2|TRBV24-1|TRBD1
CATSDAMGQGVTGELFF
TGTGCCACCAGTGATGCCATGGGACAGGGGGTCACCGGGGAGCTGTTTTTT
>few|TRBJ1-5|TRBV6-2/TRBV6-3|NA
CASSLNGVYQPQHF
TGTGCCAGCAGTCTCAACGGAGTGTATCAGCCCCAGCATTTT
>few|TRBJ1-5|TRBV18|TRBD1
CASSPPTGTGVNQPQHF
TGTGCCAGCTCACCCCCGACCGGGACAGGGGTGAATCAGCCCCAGCATTTT
>NA|TRBJ2-3|TRBV29-1|NA
CSVSSSHAMRTQYF
TGCAGCGTTTCGAGTAGCCACGCTATGCGTACGCAGTATTTT
>few|TRBJ1-1|TRBV6-5|TRBD1
CASRGGLQGRAEAFF
TGTGCCAGCAGAGGAGGGCTACAGGGGAGAGCTGAAGCTTTCTTT
>NA|TRBJ1-2|TRBV30|TRBD1
CAWSVKQGLQTF
TGTGCCTGGAGTGTAAAACAGGGGCTTCAAACCTTC
>few|TRBJ1-1|TRBV24-1|NA
CATSDLGTEAFF
TGTGCCACCAGTGATTTGGGGACTGAAGCTTTCTTT
>many|TRBJ2-5|TRBV6-5|NA
CASSSWIDKPKETQYF
TGTGCCAGCAGTTCGTGGATAGACAAGCCTAAGGAGACCCAGTACTTC
>few|TRBJ1-2|TRBV20-1|NA
CSASGTTVGYGYTF
TGCAGTGCAAGCGGGACGACAGTGGGCTATGGCTACACCTTC
>few|TRBJ1-1|TRBV6-5|NA
CASTLGLNTEAFF
TGTGCCAGCACCTTAGGACTGAACACTGAAGCTTTCTTT